The TCR beta chain under discussion was sequenced for a study of blood T cell repertoires in COVID-19. For the study at large: Researchers got acute and convalescent COVID-19 samples from the United States, Italy and Spain. T cells, B-cell-depleted T cells, or PBMCs provided the cDNA or gDNA that served as material.

Only in-frame clones appear in the TCRdb table, and some are missing; sequencing was by immunoSEQ multiplex PCR. Among around 130,000 clones, around 78% were seen once, and the ten largest hold 10% to 12%. V lost 7 bases to trimming and J lost 2 bases; unmatched junction nucleotides: 5. The CDR3 length is 13 residues. The source material was peripheral blood. This receptor was obtained from a human donor in a cohort sampled during active COVID-19. The V and J genes are TRBV12-3 or TRBV12-4 and TRBJ2-7; 7 bases line up with TRBD2. The CDR3 reads CASTSRGAYEQYF. The CDR3 coding sequence is TGTGCCAGCACCTCTCGGGGGGCCTACGAGCAGTACTTC.